Below are 19 T cell receptor beta chains sequenced from a single sample in a study of shared clonotypes between healthy human individuals. TCRdb's copy holds only in-frame clones and misses some; the assay was immunoSEQ multiplex PCR. The table shows more than 1.2 million clones, with approximately 98.5% occurring only once. Source material: naive CD4+ T cells sorted from blood. Indicated subset: CD45RA+ positively selected. The receptor source for this set is a man aged 25-45 years in good health.

The gene calls are TRBV7-9 and TRBJ2-7; 10 positions match TRBD1. Germline trimming cut 5 bases from V and 6 bases from J; bases unmatched to any gene: 7. This CDR3 is built from 14 residues. Germline values: CDR1 SEHNR, CDR2 FQNEAQ (reference sequence). CDR3 amino acids: CASSVAGQGFEQYF. DNA of the CDR3: TGTGCCAGCAGCGTGGCGGGACAGGGGTTCGAGCAGTACTTC. Looking up the rest from reference TRBV7-9 and TRBJ2-7 gives the full variable domain: DTGVSQNPRHKITKRGQNVTFRCDPISEHNRLYWYRQTLGQGPEFLTYFQNEAQLEKSRLLSDRFSAERPKGSFSTLEIQRTEQGDSAMYLCASSVAGQGFEQYFGPGTRLTVT.

This clone was counted a single time. The rearrangement joins TRBV7-8 to TRBJ1-1, with a tentative D call TRBD1 (5 bases). Looked up from germline, CDR1 is SGHVS and CDR2 is FQNEAQ. The CDR3 totals 12 residues. Trimming removed 6 bases at V and 11 bases at J, with 16 bases between. The chain's CDR3 is CASSTDQGGAFF. The CDR3 nucleotides are TGTGCCAGCAGTACGGACCAGGGTGGTGCTTTCTTT. The variable domain in full, with the rest retrieved from reference TRBV7-8 and TRBJ1-1, is GAGVSQSPRYKVAKRGQDVALRCDPISGHVSLFWYQQALGQGPEFLTYFQNEAQLDKSGLPSDRFFAERPEGSVSTLKIQRTQQEDSAVYLCASSTDQGGAFFGQGTRLTVV.

The chain carries TRBV7-8 and TRBJ1-2; the D is unclear. This CDR3 comprises 15 residues. Germline-derived CDR1 and CDR2 are SGHVS and FQNEAQ. V was clipped by 1 base and J by 8 bases, with 17 bases between them. The CDR3 reads CASSLVFGQTGGYTF. DNA for the CDR3: TGTGCCAGCAGCTTAGTTTTCGGGCAGACTGGCGGCTACACCTTC. Full variable domain (rest looked up from reference TRBV7-8 and TRBJ1-2): GAGVSQSPRYKVAKRGQDVALRCDPISGHVSLFWYQQALGQGPEFLTYFQNEAQLDKSGLPSDRFFAERPEGSVSTLKIQRTQQEDSAVYLCASSLVFGQTGGYTFGSGTRLTVV.

The V gene is TRBV7-2, the J gene TRBJ2-7; 12 bases are a match to TRBD2. This CDR3 comprises 15 residues. The germline CDR1 and CDR2 sequences are SGHTA and FQGNSA. The J segment lost 4 bases and the V segment lost 4 bases, leaving 5 bases of the junction unmatched. The CDR3 bases are TGTGCCAGCAGCTCTAGCGGGAGGGCCGGTTACGAGCAGTACTTC. This encodes CASSSSGRAGYEQYF.

V and J are TRBV18 and TRBJ1-1; D uncertain. V lost 3 bases and J 0 bases, leaving 14 bases between the germline ends. CDR1 KGHSH and CDR2 LQKENI come from the germline V gene. The CDR3 is 16 amino acids. The CDR3 bases are TGTGCCAGCTCACCGACCCTCAGGAGCATGAACACTGAAGCTTTCTTT. Amino acid sequence: CASSPTLRSMNTEAFF.

Regarding this clone: Other DNA sequences of this sample code for an identical CDR3. The CDR3 DNA is TGTGCCAGCAGCTTAGAAGGGTTGAACACTGAAGCTTTCTTT. Translating gives CASSLEGLNTEAFF. The J gene is TRBJ1-1, the V gene TRBV7-2; no clear D. The V end lost 1 base, the J end lost 0 bases, and 6 bases lay between the germline ends. The CDR3 consists of 14 residues. Germline CDR1 SGHTA, CDR2 FQGNSA.

Remarks on this clone: Other DNA sequences in the same sample also yield this CDR3. In nucleotides, the CDR3 is TGCGCCAGCAGCTTGGGTGGGGTTACCGGGGAGCTGTTTTTT. This encodes CASSLGGVTGELFF. This chain uses TRBV5-1 with TRBJ2-2; D unresolved. The CDR3 runs to 14 residues. The V gene lost 0 bases and the J gene lost 5 bases, with 8 bases spanning the gap. CDR1 and CDR2 from the germline V gene are SGHRS and YFSETQ. The entire variable domain, with the rest obtained from reference TRBV5-1 and TRBJ2-2, is as follows: KAGVTQTPRYLIKTRGQQVTLSCSPISGHRSVSWYQQTPGQGLQFLFEYFSETQRNKGNFPGRFSGRQFSNSRSEMNVSTLELGDSALYLCASSLGGVTGELFFGEGSRLTVL.

This chain uses TRBV6-6 with TRBJ2-5, with TRBD2 identical over 8 bases. J was trimmed by 4 bases and V by 3 bases; bases with no gene match: 4. CDR3 length: 14 residues. The germline CDR1 and CDR2 sequences are MNHNY and SVGAGI (reference sequence). CDR3 loop: CASSYPGRGETQYF. DNA for the CDR3: TGTGCCAGCAGTTATCCCGGGAGGGGAGAGACCCAGTACTTC.

For this clone: At the DNA level, this CDR3 is encoded by other sequences in the same sample as well. This rearrangement joins TRBV7-2 to TRBJ2-7, with 7 bases lining up with TRBD2. V was clipped by 3 bases and J by 1 base; unmatched bases: 0. Germline V CDR1 and CDR2: SGHTA, FQGNSA. The CDR3 extends over 13 amino acids. CDR3 sequence reads: CASSFGGSYEQYF. CDR3 DNA sequence: TGTGCCAGCAGCTTCGGGGGGTCCTACGAGCAGTACTTC.

The V and J genes are TRBV7-2 and TRBJ2-3; 13 bases are shared with TRBD2. The CDR3 spans 17 residues. Trimming removed 3 bases from V and 5 bases from J; junction bases left unmatched: 8. Germline V gene sequence: CDR1 SGHTA, CDR2 FQGNSA. CDR3 coding DNA: TGTGCCAGCAGCTTTACTAGCGGGAGGGCAGGTGTAGATACGCAGTATTTT. Amino acids: CASSFTSGRAGVDTQYF. The entire variable domain, with the rest obtained from reference TRBV7-2 and TRBJ2-3, is as follows: GAGVSQSPSNKVTEKGKDVELRCDPISGHTALYWYRQSLGQGLEFLIYFQGNSAPDKSGLPSDRFSAERTGGSVSTLTIQRTQQEDSAVYLCASSFTSGRAGVDTQYFGPGTRLTVL.

The J gene is TRBJ2-3, the V gene TRBV10-3, with TRBD2 identical over 8 bases. The CDR3 extends over 16 amino acids. Trimming removed 4 bases from V and 4 bases from J; junction bases left unmatched: 10. Germline CDR1 reads ENHRY; CDR2 reads SYGVKD. CDR3 loop: CAISVAGRYKADTQYF. CDR3 bases: TGTGCCATCAGTGTAGCGGGACGCTATAAGGCAGATACGCAGTATTTT.

This rearrangement joins TRBV7-2 to TRBJ2-7, with TRBD1 matching 10 bases. The CDR3 runs to 18 residues. The germline V gene encodes CDR1 SGHTA and CDR2 FQGNSA. J was trimmed by 2 bases and V by 4 bases; bases with no gene match: 14. CDR3 in amino acids: CASSSPTTSGTGAYEQYF. The DNA for the CDR3 is TGTGCCAGCAGCTCCCCAACGACATCCGGGACAGGGGCCTACGAGCAGTACTTC.

The V gene is TRBV18, the J gene TRBJ1-2, with 9 nucleotides matching TRBD1. This CDR3 is built from 14 residues. The junction had 3 bases not matched to a gene; V was cut back by 4 bases and J by 3 bases. Germline V gives CDR1 KGHSH, CDR2 LQKENI. This CDR3 reads CASSRTGDYYGYTF. The CDR3 region has the DNA TGTGCCAGCTCACGGACAGGGGATTACTATGGCTACACCTTC.

About this clone: Other DNA sequences in the same sample also yield this CDR3. The chain combines TRBV7-9 with TRBJ1-4; TRBD1 is a possible D gene (6 bases). The germline V and J ends were trimmed by 5 bases and 8 bases, with 9 bases remaining between them. The CDR3 covers 12 residues. Germline CDR1 reads SEHNR; CDR2 reads FQNEAQ (reference sequence). The CDR3 DNA reads TGTGCCAGCAGCGTCAGGGGAGAAAAACTGTTTTTT. Translating gives CASSVRGEKLFF.

Here the CDR3 reads CASSLRTSGSLNTDTQYF. The CDR3 DNA is TGTGCCAGCAGCTTACGGACTAGCGGGAGCCTAAACACAGATACGCAGTATTTT. The rearrangement links TRBV7-3 to TRBJ2-3; 13 bases align to TRBD2. V lost 2 bases, J lost 2 bases, and 7 bases stayed unmatched. The CDR3 loop spans 18 amino acids. Germline loops: CDR1 SGHTA, CDR2 FQGTGA. Combining the CDR3 with reference TRBV7-3 and TRBJ2-3 gives the whole variable domain GAGVSQTPSNKVTEKGKYVELRCDPISGHTALYWYRQSLGQGPEFLIYFQGTGAADDSGLPNDRFFAVRPEGSVSTLKIQRTERGDSAVYLCASSLRTSGSLNTDTQYFGPGTRLTVL.

The chain has TRBV14 and TRBJ2-1, with D maybe TRBD1 (5 bases). Trimming took 4 bases from V and 7 from J, leaving 11 bases between them. The CDR3 extends over 13 amino acids. Germline V gene data show CDR1 as SGHDN and CDR2 as FVKESK. The CDR3 sequence is CASSRSDSNEQFF. CDR3 bases: TGTGCCAGCAGCCGAAGCGACAGTAATGAGCAGTTCTTC.

The CDR3 here is CASTLRLGAYEQYF. The CDR3 DNA follows: TGTGCCAGTACGTTGCGCCTCGGGGCCTACGAGCAGTACTTC. The V gene is TRBV19, the J gene TRBJ2-7; a possible D gene is TRBD2 (5 bases). Germline values: CDR1 LNHDA, CDR2 SQIVND (reference sequence). The CDR3 spans 14 residues. Trimming took off 7 bases at V and 2 bases at J, with 15 bases between the two ends.

Concerning this clone itself: Additional DNA sequences in this sample encode the identical CDR3. This chain uses TRBV18 with TRBJ1-1; unclear D gene. Germline V gene lookup returns CDR1 KGHSH and CDR2 LQKENI. This CDR3 has 13 amino acids. Trimming removed 3 bases at V and 2 bases at J, with 7 bases between. The CDR3 DNA reads as TGTGCCAGCTCACCCGACCAAAACACTGAAGCTTTCTTT. Translating gives CASSPDQNTEAFF.

The rearrangement joins TRBV7-2 to TRBJ1-5, with 7 bases fitting TRBD1. The V gene's germline CDR1 is SGHTA and CDR2 FQGNSA. Losses at the gene ends were 5 bases for V and 3 bases for J; bases not matched to a gene: 7. There are 15 residues in the CDR3. In nucleotides, the CDR3 is TGTGCCAGCAGCCCCCCGGGACAGTACAATCAGCCCCAGCATTTT. Protein product: CASSPPGQYNQPQHF.